These T cell receptor beta chains were read from a single sample in a study of T-cell reconstitution after alpha-beta-depleted transplantation in children. MiXCR, run by TCRdb on the PCR reads, gives a single entry per CDR3 protein. This sample has under 140,000 distinct CDR3 sequences, with 10% found just once. Sequencing was performed on PBMCs from the stem cell graft donor, taken from the stem cell graft. All receptors come from a human donor who donated a stem cell graft to a child with acute lymphoblastic leukemia. Each CDR3 is given with its conserved first and last residue. Fields, in order: CDR3 length, J gene, V gene, D gene, clone size, CDR3 protein, CDR3 DNA. A D gene is named only where the DNA matches it firmly. A row's size may be missing; if present it is once, few, many or a size class.

length: 15; J: TRBJ1-5; V: TRBV4-3; D: TRBD1; size: many; CDR3: CASSQETGWDQPQHF; DNA: TGCGCCAGCAGCCAAGAGACAGGGTGGGATCAGCCCCAGCATTTT
length: 15; J: TRBJ2-1; V: TRBV7-2; D: -; size: many; CDR3: CASSLQPYSYNEQFF; DNA: TGTGCCAGCAGCCTCCAGCCCTACTCCTACAATGAGCAGTTCTTC
length: 16; J: TRBJ2-3; V: TRBV7-8; D: -; size: many; CDR3: CASSLKRAPSTDTQYF; DNA: TGTGCCAGCAGCTTAAAGCGGGCACCTAGCACAGATACGCAGTATTTT
length: 19; J: TRBJ2-7; V: TRBV11-2; D: -; size: many; CDR3: CASSLDSPGLYDFTYEQYF; DNA: TGTGCCAGCAGCCTAGACAGTCCGGGCCTATACGATTTCACCTACGAGCAGTACTTC
length: 13; J: TRBJ2-2; V: TRBV5-1; D: TRBD1; size: many; CDR3: CASSDRGAGELFF; DNA: TGCGCCAGCAGCGACAGGGGGGCCGGGGAGCTGTTTTTT
length: 15; J: TRBJ2-5; V: TRBV20-1; D: -; size: many; CDR3: CSAPNSGGPQETQYF; DNA: TGCAGTGCTCCAAACTCCGGCGGACCCCAAGAGACCCAGTACTTC
length: 13; J: TRBJ1-1; V: TRBV5-1; D: TRBD1; size: many; CDR3: CASGEGARTEAFF; DNA: TGCGCCAGCGGGGAGGGGGCGCGCACTGAAGCTTTCTTT
length: 12; J: TRBJ2-1; V: TRBV4-1; D: -; size: many; CDR3: CASSQERNEQFF; DNA: TGCGCCAGCAGCCAAGAACGGAATGAGCAGTTCTTC
length: 16; J: TRBJ2-4; V: TRBV28; D: -; size: -; CDR3: CASSSLQNGAKNIQYF; DNA: TGTGCCAGCAGTTCGTTACAAAATGGGGCCAAAAACATTCAGTACTTC
length: 15; J: TRBJ2-3; V: TRBV19; D: -; size: many; CDR3: CASNPLSGGTDTQYF; DNA: TGTGCCAGTAATCCACTATCCGGTGGCACAGATACGCAGTATTTT
length: 16; J: TRBJ1-6; V: TRBV15; D: -; size: many; CDR3: CATSRGMGRADSPLHF; DNA: TGTGCCACCAGCAGGGGCATGGGCAGGGCCGATTCACCCCTCCACTTT
length: 17; J: TRBJ1-1; V: TRBV9; D: -; size: many; CDR3: CASSVEFIGGLNTEAFF; DNA: TGTGCCAGCAGCGTAGAATTTATTGGGGGGCTGAACACTGAAGCTTTCTTT
length: 18; J: TRBJ2-1; V: TRBV5-1; D: -; size: many; CDR3: CASSLGDGVAASYNEQFF; DNA: TGCGCCAGCAGCTTGGGGGATGGTGTAGCGGCATCCTACAATGAGCAGTTCTTC
length: 14; J: TRBJ2-7; V: TRBV6-5; D: TRBD1; size: many; CDR3: CASSSGQGTYEQYF; DNA: TGTGCCAGCAGTTCGGGACAGGGAACCTACGAGCAGTACTTC
length: 19; J: TRBJ2-1; V: TRBV2; D: TRBD2; size: many; CDR3: CASRTSGRASSSSYNEQFF; DNA: TGTGCCAGCCGGACTAGCGGGAGGGCCTCCTCTAGCTCCTACAATGAGCAGTTCTTC
length: 12; J: TRBJ1-6; V: TRBV6-1; D: -; size: -; CDR3: CASGTYNSPLHF; DNA: TGTGCCAGCGGGACATATAATTCACCCCTCCACTTT
length: 13; J: TRBJ1-5; V: TRBV5-5; D: -; size: many; CDR3: CASSLNSNQPQHF; DNA: TGTGCCAGCAGCTTGAACAGCAATCAGCCCCAGCATTTT
length: 15; J: TRBJ2-7; V: TRBV18; D: -; size: many; CDR3: CASSSQTDSGLEQYF; DNA: TGTGCCAGCTCATCACAGACAGACTCGGGGCTCGAGCAGTACTTC
length: 17; J: TRBJ2-1; V: TRBV15; D: TRBD2; size: many; CDR3: CATSRDLGGGAVNEQFF; DNA: TGTGCCACCAGCAGAGATCTGGGCGGGGGGGCTGTCAATGAGCAGTTCTTC
length: 15; J: TRBJ1-5; V: TRBV4-1; D: -; size: once; CDR3: CASTPNQNSNQPQHF; DNA: TGCGCCAGCACCCCCAACCAGAATAGCAATCAGCCCCAGCATTTT
length: 14; J: TRBJ1-1; V: TRBV20-1; D: TRBD1; size: many; CDR3: CSTRQGHMNTEAFF; DNA: TGCAGTACCCGACAGGGGCACATGAACACTGAAGCTTTCTTT
length: 13; J: TRBJ1-6; V: TRBV15; D: TRBD1; size: many; CDR3: CATWPGGNSPLHF; DNA: TGTGCCACCTGGCCAGGGGGGAATTCACCCCTCCACTTT
length: 15; J: TRBJ2-3; V: TRBV6-4; D: TRBD1; size: many; CDR3: CASSDSGQGADTQYF; DNA: TGTGCCAGCAGTGACTCGGGACAGGGGGCAGATACGCAGTATTTT
length: 16; J: TRBJ2-3; V: TRBV6-2/TRBV6-3; D: TRBD1; size: many; CDR3: CASSYRWTGVSDTQYF; DNA: TGTGCCAGCAGTTACCGGTGGACAGGGGTCTCGGATACGCAGTATTTT
length: 13; J: TRBJ2-7; V: TRBV6-5; D: TRBD1; size: many; CDR3: CASSRTGEGEQYF; DNA: TGTGCCAGCAGCCGGACAGGAGAAGGAGAGCAGTACTTC
length: 14; J: TRBJ1-1; V: TRBV18; D: -; size: -; CDR3: CASSPDSLITEAFF; DNA: TGTGCCAGCTCCCCGGACAGTCTGATCACTGAAGCTTTCTTT
length: 15; J: TRBJ2-1; V: TRBV5-1; D: -; size: many; CDR3: CASTPSVAGYNEQFF; DNA: TGCGCCAGCACCCCCTCAGTCGCGGGCTACAATGAGCAGTTCTTC
length: 15; J: TRBJ1-2; V: TRBV15; D: -; size: many; CDR3: CATSRDTAGSYGYTF; DNA: TGTGCCACCAGCAGAGATACTGCCGGCAGCTATGGCTACACCTTC
length: 15; J: TRBJ2-1; V: TRBV4-3; D: -; size: many; CDR3: CASSQGGGSYNEQFF; DNA: TGCGCCAGCAGCCAAGGAGGGGGCTCCTACAATGAGCAGTTCTTC
length: 15; J: TRBJ2-1; V: TRBV20-1; D: -; size: many; CDR3: CSARDPFGQYNEQFF; DNA: TGCAGTGCTAGAGATCCGTTCGGACAGTACAATGAGCAGTTCTTC
length: 16; J: TRBJ2-2; V: TRBV7-6; D: TRBD2; size: -; CDR3: CASSLGLAGCTGELFF; DNA: TGTGCCAGCAGCTTAGGTCTAGCGGGGTGCACCGGGGAGCTGTTTTTT
length: 14; J: TRBJ2-1; V: TRBV18; D: -; size: many; CDR3: CASSPIAGYNEQFF; DNA: TGTGCCAGCTCACCAATCGCGGGATACAATGAGCAGTTCTTC
length: 13; J: TRBJ1-1; V: TRBV14; D: -; size: -; CDR3: CASSQEYRRGAFF; DNA: TGTGCCAGCAGCCAAGAATATCGAAGGGGAGCTTTCTTT
length: 15; J: TRBJ2-1; V: TRBV7-8; D: TRBD2; size: many; CDR3: CASSFDPGGYNEQFF; DNA: TGTGCCAGCAGCTTTGACCCGGGGGGCTACAATGAGCAGTTCTTC
length: 15; J: TRBJ2-7; V: TRBV15; D: -; size: many; CDR3: CATSSFPGPKDEQYF; DNA: TGTGCCACCAGCAGTTTCCCGGGACCTAAAGACGAGCAGTACTTC
length: 13; J: TRBJ2-7; V: TRBV5-5; D: -; size: many; CDR3: CASSFIPAYEQYF; DNA: TGTGCCAGCAGCTTTATCCCCGCGTACGAGCAGTACTTC
length: 15; J: TRBJ2-5; V: TRBV7-9; D: TRBD1; size: many; CDR3: CASSLGTGGQETQYF; DNA: TGTGCCAGCAGCTTAGGGACAGGGGGTCAAGAGACCCAGTACTTC
length: 14; J: TRBJ1-3; V: TRBV7-2; D: TRBD1; size: many; CDR3: CASSLDRGGNTIYF; DNA: TGTGCCAGCAGCTTAGACAGGGGTGGAAACACCATATATTTT
length: 12; J: TRBJ1-2; V: TRBV30; D: -; size: many; CDR3: CAWGGRDRGYTF; DNA: TGTGCCTGGGGGGGCAGGGATCGTGGCTACACCTTC
length: 15; J: TRBJ2-1; V: TRBV6-4; D: TRBD1; size: many; CDR3: CASSSGQGPSNEQFF; DNA: TGTGCCAGCAGTTCGGGACAGGGGCCCTCCAATGAGCAGTTCTTC
length: 15; J: TRBJ2-1; V: TRBV19; D: -; size: -; CDR3: CASSIRGSKVKEQFF; DNA: TGTGCCAGTAGTATTCGCGGCAGTAAGGTCAAGGAGCAGTTCTTC
length: 14; J: TRBJ2-1; V: TRBV19; D: -; size: many; CDR3: CASSRSTSGNEQFF; DNA: TGTGCCAGTAGTAGGTCAACCTCTGGCAATGAGCAGTTCTTC
length: 14; J: TRBJ2-1; V: TRBV2; D: TRBD2; size: many; CDR3: CASRAGTGDNEQFF; DNA: TGTGCCAGTCGAGCGGGGACCGGTGACAATGAGCAGTTCTTC
length: 15; J: TRBJ2-1; V: TRBV7-3; D: TRBD2; size: many; CDR3: CASSPPRLAGGEQFF; DNA: TGTGCCAGCAGCCCCCCTAGACTAGCGGGAGGTGAGCAGTTCTTC
length: 19; J: TRBJ2-1; V: TRBV19; D: TRBD2; size: many; CDR3: CASSRSGLAGASSYNEQFF; DNA: TGTGCCAGTAGTCGATCGGGACTAGCGGGAGCTTCCTCCTACAATGAGCAGTTCTTC
length: 14; J: TRBJ2-1; V: TRBV7-2; D: TRBD2; size: many; CDR3: CASSLAGGFGEQFF; DNA: TGTGCCAGCAGCTTAGCGGGAGGGTTCGGGGAGCAGTTCTTC
length: 17; J: TRBJ2-2; V: TRBV4-3; D: TRBD2; size: -; CDR3: CASSQVGAGGEAGELFF; DNA: TGCGCCAGCAGCCAAGTCGGGGCGGGGGGGGAGGCCGGGGAGCTGTTTTTT
length: 13; J: TRBJ1-2; V: TRBV7-8; D: -; size: many; CDR3: CASSHTIRYGYTF; DNA: TGTGCCAGCAGCCACACTATCCGGTATGGCTACACCTTC
length: 16; J: TRBJ1-6; V: TRBV7-2; D: TRBD1; size: many; CDR3: CASSPRGLSYNSPLHF; DNA: TGTGCCAGCAGCCCCAGGGGGCTTTCATATAATTCACCCCTCCACTTT
length: 14; J: TRBJ2-1; V: TRBV20-1; D: -; size: many; CDR3: CSARRGAQSNEQFF; DNA: TGCAGTGCTAGACGGGGGGCCCAATCCAATGAGCAGTTCTTC
length: 12; J: TRBJ1-5; V: TRBV3-1; D: -; size: few; CDR3: CASSHQGQPQHF; DNA: TGTGCCAGCAGCCATCAGGGACAGCCCCAGCATTTT
length: 12; J: TRBJ2-5; V: TRBV7-2; D: -; size: -; CDR3: CASSVYVETQYF; DNA: TGTGCCAGCAGCGTTTACGTCGAGACCCAGTACTTC
length: 14; J: TRBJ1-5; V: TRBV5-1; D: -; size: many; CDR3: CASSSAGGNQPQHF; DNA: TGCGCCAGCAGCTCCGCCGGGGGCAATCAGCCCCAGCATTTT